A single sample gave rise to the 22 T cell receptor beta chains below, sequenced in a study of early T cells in non-severe SARS-CoV-2 infection. TCRdb processed the 5' RACE reads anew with MiXCR; each CDR3 protein has one entry. The data contain tens of thousands of distinct CDR3 sequences, about 9.4% of them singletons. The sequenced sample consisted of whole blood. The receptors originated from an adult who was a healthcare worker with PCR-confirmed SARS-CoV-2 infection or an uninfected control (not recorded which).

This clonotype turned up a few times. J is TRBJ2-7 and V is TRBV9; D is possibly TRBD2 (6 bases). The CDR3 loop spans 15 amino acids. Germline CDR1 SGDLS, CDR2 YYNGEE. V lost 0 bases to trimming and J lost 0 bases, with 10 bases between them. The CDR3 spells CASSVGDSSSYEQYF. The CDR3 coding sequence is TGTGCCAGCAGCGTAGGGGACTCCAGCTCCTACGAGCAGTACTTC.

The rearrangement uses TRBV9 and TRBJ2-1, with 7 bases identical to TRBD2. The CDR3 length is 13 residues. Germline values: CDR1 SGDLS, CDR2 YYNGEE. J was trimmed by 8 bases and V by 4 bases; bases with no gene match: 6. Here the CDR3 reads CASSPRRGDEQFF. The CDR3 coding sequence is TGTGCCAGCAGCCCGAGACGGGGGGATGAGCAGTTCTTC.

The chain joins TRBV4-2 to TRBJ2-3; D gene ambiguous. Germline V gene lookup returns CDR1 LGHNA and CDR2 YNFKEQ. The CDR3 contains 13 residues. V lost 1 base, J lost 4 bases, and 6 bases lay in between. CDR3 in amino acids: CASSQGDADTQYF. DNA for the CDR3: TGTGCCAGCAGCCAAGGGGATGCAGATACGCAGTATTTT.

At least ten counts were recorded for this clonotype. V gene TRBV2 combines with J gene TRBJ2-1; the D gene is possibly TRBD1 (6 bases). CDR1 is SNHLY, CDR2 FYNNEI, per germline. With 5 bases removed from V and 10 bases from J, the gap between germline ends came to 18 bases. The CDR3 has 14 amino acids. The DNA for the CDR3 is TGTGCCAGCAGTCCGCAGACAGGCCACAGGGAGCAGTTCTTC. It translates to CASSPQTGHREQFF. Filled out from reference TRBV2 and TRBJ2-1, the complete variable domain reads EPEVTQTPSHQVTQMGQEVILRCVPISNHLYFYWYRQILGQKVEFLVSFYNNEISEKSEIFDDQFSVERPDGSNFTLKIRSTKLEDSAMYFCASSPQTGHREQFFGPGTRLTVL.

This clonotype was observed many times. The chain employs TRBV10-1 and TRBJ2-1; 11 bases agree with TRBD2. Trimming took 0 bases from V and 4 from J; bases not matched to a gene: 5. Germline V gene lookup returns CDR1 WNHNN and CDR2 SYGVQD (reference sequence). The CDR3 totals 17 residues. The CDR3, as DNA: TGCGCCAGCAGTGAGTCAGGAGCTAGCGGGGGGTACAATGAGCAGTTCTTC. Protein: CASSESGASGGYNEQFF.

The V call is TRBV20-1, the J call TRBJ2-3; no definite D call. The V end lost 5 bases, the J end lost 6 bases, and 9 bases lay between the germline ends. This CDR3 is built from 11 residues. Looked up from germline, CDR1 is DFQATT and CDR2 is SNEGSKA (reference sequence). This CDR3 is CSAESRDTQYF. The CDR3 bases are TGCAGTGCTGAGTCTCGGGATACGCAGTATTTT.

This clonotype was recorded a few times. The chain joins TRBV27 to TRBJ2-3; D ambiguous. V lost 7 bases, J lost 3 bases, and 11 bases lay in between. Looked up from germline, CDR1 is MNHEY and CDR2 is SMNVEV (reference sequence). The CDR3 contains 13 residues. As DNA, the CDR3 is TGTGCCAGCAACTCCCTTGGAACAGATACGCAGTATTTT. Amino acids: CASNSLGTDTQYF.

The rearrangement uses TRBV29-1 and TRBJ1-1, with 7 nucleotides matching TRBD1. This CDR3 spans 13 amino acids. Looked up from germline, CDR1 is SQVTM and CDR2 is ANQGSEA. The junction had 8 bases not matched to a gene; V was cut back by 7 bases and J by 3 bases. The CDR3 sequence: CSAIDRVYTEAFF. The DNA for the CDR3 is TGCAGCGCCATTGACAGGGTATACACTGAAGCTTTCTTT. The full variable domain, completed using reference TRBV29-1 and TRBJ1-1, is SAVISQKPSRDICQRGTSLTIQCQVDSQVTMMFWYRQQPGQSLTLIATANQGSEATYESGFVIDKFPISRPNLTFSTLTVSNMSPEDSSIYLCSAIDRVYTEAFFGQGTRLTVV.

This clonotype was seen ten or more times. The chain uses TRBV27 and TRBJ2-2; D is undetermined. The germline V gene has CDR1 MNHEY and CDR2 SMNVEV (reference sequence). CDR3 size: 12 residues. The V end was cut by 6 bases, the J end by 3 bases, with 5 bases between. CDR3 loop: CASSSYTGELFF. The CDR3 nucleotides are TGTGCCAGCAGCTCATACACCGGGGAGCTGTTTTTT.

This clonotype was counted a few times. The chain is built from TRBV12-3 or TRBV12-4 and TRBJ2-2; 9 nucleotides align to TRBD1. There are 14 residues in the CDR3. V dropped 3 bases and J dropped 8; count of bases not matched to a gene: 4. CDR3 loop: CASSFLQGAGELFF. The CDR3, as DNA: TGTGCCAGCAGTTTCTTACAGGGGGCTGGGGAGCTGTTTTTT.

This clonotype was counted ten times or more. The V call is TRBV20-1, the J call TRBJ1-5, with D possibly being TRBD1 (6 bases). The CDR3 has 12 amino acids. The V gene's germline CDR1 is DFQATT and CDR2 SNEGSKA (reference sequence). With 5 bases removed from V and 9 bases from J, the gap between germline ends came to 14 bases. The CDR3 coding sequence is TGCAGTGCTGCCGGACAGCCGGGGCCCCAGCATTTT. It codes for CSAAGQPGPQHF.

In its sample, this clonotype was seen many times. The chain combines TRBV5-1 with TRBJ2-2; maybe TRBD1 (6 bases). This CDR3 is built from 16 residues. Trimming removed 5 bases at V and 1 base at J, with 15 bases between. Germline CDR1 reads SGHRS; CDR2 reads YFSETQ. This CDR3 is CASSEQGQMNTGELFF. The CDR3 DNA reads TGCGCCAGCAGTGAACAGGGTCAGATGAACACCGGGGAGCTGTTTTTT. The full variable domain, its missing parts supplied by reference TRBV5-1 and TRBJ2-2, is KAGVTQTPRYLIKTRGQQVTLSCSPISGHRSVSWYQQTPGQGLQFLFEYFSETQRNKGNFPGRFSGRQFSNSRSEMNVSTLELGDSALYLCASSEQGQMNTGELFFGEGSRLTVL.

V is TRBV14 and J is TRBJ1-4, with D maybe TRBD1 (6 bases). The CDR3 extends over 16 amino acids. Germline lookup yields CDR1 SGHDN and CDR2 FVKESK. Trimming stripped 1 base from V and 7 bases from J, with 16 bases between. The CDR3 sequence is CASSQAIQGYIEKLFF. The CDR3 bases are TGTGCCAGCAGCCAAGCGATACAGGGCTACATTGAAAAACTGTTTTTT.

Many counts were recorded for this clonotype. The chain joins TRBV6-9 to TRBJ2-4; 7 positions agree with TRBD2. This CDR3 has 23 amino acids. Germline V gives CDR1 MNHGY, CDR2 SVAAGI. Trimming cost V 4 bases and J 7 bases; bases outside gene matches: 34. CDR3 coding DNA: TGTGCCAGCAGTTGCTTCTGTCTGCGACTAGCTCAGAGCGGGGTGGGTAGTGAGAACATTCAGTACTTC. This codes for CASSCFCLRLAQSGVGSENIQYF.

This clonotype was seen more than once but under ten times. The rearrangement joins TRBV4-3 to TRBJ2-1, with 7 bases matching TRBD2. Germline CDR1 and CDR2: LGHNA and YSLEER. Trimming cost V 1 base and J 7 bases; bases outside gene matches: 7. This CDR3 spans 15 amino acids. Here the CDR3 reads CASSQGGLEENEQFF. The CDR3 region has the DNA TGCGCCAGCAGCCAAGGAGGACTAGAGGAGAATGAGCAGTTCTTC.

This clonotype was detected ten times or more. The chain carries TRBV29-1 and TRBJ2-3; weak D call: TRBD1 (6 bases). This CDR3 has 13 residues. From germline, CDR1 is SQVTM and CDR2 ANQGSEA. The V end lost 4 bases, the J end lost 6 bases, and 14 bases lay between the germline ends. CDR3: CSVGRGGWDTQYF. CDR3 in DNA: TGCAGCGTTGGACGAGGGGGATGGGATACGCAGTATTTT.

This clonotype showed up many times. The genes are TRBV11-2 and TRBJ2-7; 7 bases line up with TRBD1. Germline CDR1 SGHAT, CDR2 FQNNGV. V lost 5 bases, J lost 2 bases, and 6 bases stayed unmatched. This CDR3 is built from 14 residues. The CDR3 region is CASSKRTGTYEQYF. The CDR3 bases are TGTGCCAGCAGCAAAAGGACAGGCACCTACGAGCAGTACTTC.

Many counts were recorded for this clonotype. The genes are TRBV6-6 and TRBJ1-6; D gene ambiguous. CDR3 length: 12 amino acids. Germline V lookup: CDR1 MNHNY, CDR2 SVGAGI (reference sequence). V lost 2 bases, J lost 7 bases, and 3 bases lay in between. The CDR3 nucleotides read TGTGCCAGCAGTTACAGCAATTCACCCCTCCACTTT. As protein: CASSYSNSPLHF.

This clonotype was recorded at least ten times. This chain's CDR3 is CASSRGGGGKNIQYF. The CDR3 region has the DNA TGTGCCAGCAGCCGAGGAGGAGGGGGCAAAAACATTCAGTACTTC. The chain carries TRBV11-3 and TRBJ2-4; possibly TRBD1 or TRBD2 for D (6 bases each). V was trimmed by 5 bases and J by 3 bases, leaving 14 bases between them. Per germline, CDR1 SGHNT and CDR2 YENEEA. The CDR3 contains 15 residues.

CDR3 in amino acids: CASSLEQGGTDTQYF. The CDR3 coding sequence is TGTGCCAGCAGCTTGGAACAGGGCGGCACAGATACGCAGTATTTT. This chain connects TRBV5-4 to TRBJ2-3, with a weak D call TRBD1 (6 bases). CDR3 size: 15 residues. CDR1 and CDR2 from the germline V gene are SGHNT and YYREEE (reference sequence). Trimming took off 0 bases at V and 1 base at J, with 9 bases between the two ends.

This clonotype appeared a few times. The chain carries TRBV29-1 and TRBJ2-1; D call uncertain. From germline, CDR1 is SQVTM and CDR2 ANQGSEA. The CDR3 contains 13 residues. Trimming removed 0 bases at V and 6 bases at J, with 9 bases between. CDR3 protein: CSVEDPSLNEQFF. The CDR3 DNA follows: TGCAGCGTTGAAGACCCCTCCCTCAATGAGCAGTTCTTC.

This chain uses TRBV3-1 with TRBJ2-7, with D tentatively TRBD2 (7 bases). CDR1 LGHDT and CDR2 YNNKEL come from the germline V gene (reference sequence). V lost 6 bases and J 3 bases, leaving 15 bases between the germline ends. This CDR3 region has 14 residues. The CDR3 loop is CASSPPGGRYEQYF. The DNA of the CDR3 is TGTGCCAGCAGTCCCCCGGGGGGCCGCTACGAGCAGTACTTC.